The rows below give T cell receptor beta chains drawn from one sample of a study of cytomegalovirus exposure and HLA in healthy donors. The method was immunoSEQ multiplex PCR; TCRdb's version includes in-frame clones alone and lacks a portion of them. The data show tens of thousands of clones, about 93% seen once. Sequencing was done on a sample of PBMCs. The origin of the receptors is a woman aged 18-30 years in good health and CMV-seropositive. Each CDR3 is given with its conserved first and last residue. D genes are given only for firm matches. Some rows have no size entry. The others give once, few or many, or a class for an expanded clone.

d_gene: -
v_gene: TRBV7-6
abundance: -
j_gene: TRBJ2-7
CDR3aa: CASSLIGGGEQYF
CDR3nt: TGTGCCAGCAGCCTCATAGGGGGGGGCGAGCAGTACTTC

d_gene: TRBD1
v_gene: TRBV7-9
abundance: -
j_gene: TRBJ1-6
CDR3aa: CASGRDREGSPLHF
CDR3nt: TGTGCCAGCGGTCGGGACAGGGAAGGATCACCCCTCCACTTT

d_gene: TRBD1
v_gene: TRBV19
abundance: -
j_gene: TRBJ2-2
CDR3aa: CASSADRGYDTGELFF
CDR3nt: TGTGCCAGTAGCGCAGACAGGGGTTACGACACCGGGGAGCTGTTTTTT

d_gene: -
v_gene: TRBV28
abundance: -
j_gene: TRBJ1-5
CDR3aa: CASSFYRDQPQHF
CDR3nt: TGTGCCAGCAGTTTTTACAGGGATCAGCCCCAGCATTTT

d_gene: -
v_gene: TRBV5-1
abundance: -
j_gene: TRBJ1-1
CDR3aa: CASEEAFGTEAFF
CDR3nt: TGCGCCAGCGAAGAAGCTTTTGGCACTGAAGCTTTCTTT

d_gene: TRBD2
v_gene: TRBV4-3
abundance: -
j_gene: TRBJ2-1
CDR3aa: CASSQDGREGVYNEQFF
CDR3nt: TGCGCCAGCAGCCAAGATGGACGGGAGGGTGTCTACAATGAGCAGTTCTTC

d_gene: -
v_gene: TRBV13
abundance: -
j_gene: TRBJ1-1
CDR3aa: CASSSPNTEAFF
CDR3nt: TGTGCCAGCAGCTCCCCTAACACTGAAGCTTTCTTT

d_gene: TRBD1
v_gene: TRBV7-2
abundance: -
j_gene: TRBJ2-1
CDR3aa: CASSFNGARDSSYNEQFF
CDR3nt: TGTGCCAGCAGCTTTAACGGAGCCCGGGACAGCTCCTACAATGAGCAGTTCTTC

d_gene: -
v_gene: TRBV4-3
abundance: -
j_gene: TRBJ1-3
CDR3aa: CASSQEDSSGNTIYF
CDR3nt: TGCGCCAGCAGCCAAGAAGACAGCTCTGGAAACACCATATATTTT

d_gene: TRBD2
v_gene: TRBV25-1
abundance: few
j_gene: TRBJ2-5
CDR3aa: CASSAGSGEETQYF
CDR3nt: TGTGCCAGCAGTGCCGGTAGCGGGGAAGAGACCCAGTACTTC

d_gene: -
v_gene: TRBV6-6
abundance: -
j_gene: TRBJ1-2
CDR3aa: CASSYADNYGYTF
CDR3nt: TGTGCCAGCAGTTACGCGGATAACTATGGCTACACCTTC

d_gene: TRBD2
v_gene: TRBV5-1
abundance: -
j_gene: TRBJ2-5
CDR3aa: CASRLPSGETQYF
CDR3nt: TGCGCCAGCAGACTGCCTAGCGGAGAGACCCAGTACTTC

d_gene: -
v_gene: TRBV28
abundance: -
j_gene: TRBJ2-7
CDR3aa: CASSNQYEQYF
CDR3nt: TGTGCCAGCAGCAACCAATACGAGCAGTACTTC

d_gene: -
v_gene: TRBV2
abundance: -
j_gene: TRBJ1-2
CDR3aa: CASIQEGGYGYTF
CDR3nt: TGTGCCAGCATCCAAGAGGGGGGGTATGGCTACACCTTC

d_gene: -
v_gene: TRBV2
abundance: -
j_gene: TRBJ1-4
CDR3aa: CASSEGGRLNEKLFF
CDR3nt: TGTGCCAGCAGTGAAGGTGGCAGGCTAAATGAAAAACTGTTTTTT

d_gene: -
v_gene: TRBV11-2
abundance: -
j_gene: TRBJ1-1
CDR3aa: CASSLEGRNTEAFF
CDR3nt: TGTGCCAGCAGCTTAGAGGGGCGGAACACTGAAGCTTTCTTT

d_gene: -
v_gene: TRBV18
abundance: -
j_gene: TRBJ1-4
CDR3aa: CASSRTTTNEKLFF
CDR3nt: TGTGCCAGCTCACGCACAACAACTAATGAAAAACTGTTTTTT

d_gene: TRBD2
v_gene: TRBV28
abundance: once
j_gene: TRBJ2-2
CDR3aa: CASIATTSGFAGELFF
CDR3nt: TGTGCCAGCATAGCCACGACTAGCGGTTTCGCCGGGGAGCTGTTTTTT

d_gene: -
v_gene: TRBV6-1
abundance: -
j_gene: TRBJ2-3
CDR3aa: CASKLSGSTDTQYF
CDR3nt: TGTGCCAGCAAGCTCTCCGGTTCCACAGATACGCAGTATTTT

d_gene: -
v_gene: TRBV5-1
abundance: -
j_gene: TRBJ1-3
CDR3aa: CASSPGVSVGNTIYF
CDR3nt: TGCGCCAGCAGCCCCGGTGTAAGCGTTGGAAACACCATATATTTT

d_gene: -
v_gene: TRBV27
abundance: -
j_gene: TRBJ1-1
CDR3aa: CASSLEYTGRGVTEAFF
CDR3nt: TGTGCCAGCAGTTTAGAGTACACAGGTCGAGGAGTCACTGAAGCTTTCTTT

d_gene: TRBD2
v_gene: TRBV11-2
abundance: -
j_gene: TRBJ2-3
CDR3aa: CASSYLAGGPPSTDTQYF
CDR3nt: TGTGCCAGCAGCTATCTAGCGGGAGGGCCGCCTAGCACAGATACGCAGTATTTT

d_gene: -
v_gene: TRBV23-1
abundance: -
j_gene: TRBJ2-7
CDR3aa: CASTPLKGLRYEQYF
CDR3nt: TGCGCCAGCACCCCTTTGAAGGGACTGCGGTACGAGCAGTACTTC

d_gene: TRBD1
v_gene: TRBV27
abundance: -
j_gene: TRBJ2-3
CDR3aa: CASSTPYRGSTDTQYF
CDR3nt: TGTGCCAGCAGTACCCCGTACAGGGGCAGCACAGATACGCAGTATTTT

d_gene: -
v_gene: TRBV9
abundance: -
j_gene: TRBJ1-2
CDR3aa: CASSVQGLYGYTF
CDR3nt: TGTGCCAGCAGCGTACAGGGGCTCTATGGCTACACCTTC

d_gene: -
v_gene: TRBV30
abundance: -
j_gene: TRBJ1-1
CDR3aa: CAWSPTGLEAFF
CDR3nt: TGTGCCTGGAGTCCAACAGGCCTAGAAGCTTTCTTT

d_gene: TRBD2
v_gene: TRBV4-1
abundance: -
j_gene: TRBJ2-2
CDR3aa: CASSQDSWAGGLSGELFF
CDR3nt: TGCGCCAGCAGCCAAGATTCTTGGGCGGGGGGGCTCTCCGGGGAGCTGTTTTTT

d_gene: -
v_gene: TRBV6-1
abundance: -
j_gene: TRBJ1-4
CDR3aa: CASMRATNEKLFF
CDR3nt: TGTGCCAGCATGCGGGCGACTAATGAAAAACTGTTTTTT

d_gene: -
v_gene: TRBV30
abundance: -
j_gene: TRBJ2-1
CDR3aa: CAWSPGPVREQFF
CDR3nt: TGTGCCTGGAGCCCAGGCCCGGTCCGGGAGCAGTTCTTC

d_gene: -
v_gene: TRBV21-1
abundance: -
j_gene: TRBJ2-7
CDR3aa: CASRPGMSYEQYF
CDR3nt: TGTGCCAGCAGGCCGGGTATGTCCTACGAGCAGTACTTC